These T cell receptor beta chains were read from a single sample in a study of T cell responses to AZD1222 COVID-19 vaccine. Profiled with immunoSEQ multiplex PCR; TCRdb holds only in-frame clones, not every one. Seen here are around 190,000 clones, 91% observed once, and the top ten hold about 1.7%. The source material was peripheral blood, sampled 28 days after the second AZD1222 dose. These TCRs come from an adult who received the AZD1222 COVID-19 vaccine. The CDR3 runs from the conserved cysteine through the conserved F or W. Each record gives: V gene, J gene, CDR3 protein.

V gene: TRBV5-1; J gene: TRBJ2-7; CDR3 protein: CASSPGALGDEQYF
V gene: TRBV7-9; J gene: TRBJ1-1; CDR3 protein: CASSQTGWTEAFF
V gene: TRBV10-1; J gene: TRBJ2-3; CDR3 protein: CASSESHGDTQYF
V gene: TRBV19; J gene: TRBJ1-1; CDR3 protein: CASSIVPGRDTEAFF
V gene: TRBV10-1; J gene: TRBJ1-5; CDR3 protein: CASSESGGQPQHF
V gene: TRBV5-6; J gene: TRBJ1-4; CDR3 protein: CASSFYGTTNEKLFF
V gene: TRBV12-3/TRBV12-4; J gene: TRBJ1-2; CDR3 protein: CASSYNYGYTF
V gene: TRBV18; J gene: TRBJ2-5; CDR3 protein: CASSRTLEYQETQYF
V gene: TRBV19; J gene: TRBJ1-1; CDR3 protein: CASSIGPNTEAFF
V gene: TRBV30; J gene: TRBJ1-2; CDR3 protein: CAWSRDSSIPRYGYTF
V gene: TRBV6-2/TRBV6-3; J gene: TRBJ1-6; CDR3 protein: CASSYLAFPGQGAPLHF
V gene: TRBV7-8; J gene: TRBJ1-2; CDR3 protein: CASSLALRGRDNYGYTF
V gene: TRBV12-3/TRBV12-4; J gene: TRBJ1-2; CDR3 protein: CASSLGQYGYTF
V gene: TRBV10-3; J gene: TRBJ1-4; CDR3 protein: CAISESGGGGEKLFF
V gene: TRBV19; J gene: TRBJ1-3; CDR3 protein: CASSPPGTTGNTIYF
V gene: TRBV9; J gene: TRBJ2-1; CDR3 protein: CASSPGGGLQFF
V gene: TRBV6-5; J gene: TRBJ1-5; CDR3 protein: CASGQVRDQPQHF
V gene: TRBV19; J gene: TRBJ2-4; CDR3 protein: CASSGQGGLAKNIQYF
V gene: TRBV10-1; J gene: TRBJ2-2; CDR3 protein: CASSEGGAGELFF
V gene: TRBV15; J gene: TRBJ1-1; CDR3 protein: CATSSSVESGTEAFF
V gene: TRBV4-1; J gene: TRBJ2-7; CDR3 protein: CASSQGTAGLGEQYF
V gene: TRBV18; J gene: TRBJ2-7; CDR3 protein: CASSALRVNAQGTYEQYF
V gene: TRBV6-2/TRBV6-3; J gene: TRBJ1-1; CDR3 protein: CASSYRPNTEAFF
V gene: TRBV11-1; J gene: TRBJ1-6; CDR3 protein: CASSPGLNSPLHF
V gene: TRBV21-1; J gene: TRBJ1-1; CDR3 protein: CASSKVQNMNTEAFF